The text below deals with one T cell receptor (beta chain). CDR1 is LNHDA and CDR2 is SQIVND in the germline V gene (reference sequence). The CDR3 has 15 amino acids. Trimming took 9 bases from V and 2 from J, leaving 14 bases between them. The record originates from a study of shared clonotypes between healthy human individuals. Each of the donors was a healthy adult who was HIV-negative and had not had a recent acute infection or vaccination. Generated by immunoSEQ multiplex PCR, the TCRdb table keeps only in-frame clones and is missing some. The top ten clones hold over 0.12% of a sample with 2 million to 3 million clones, about 92% of them seen once.

V gene TRBV19 combines with J gene TRBJ2-6, with D maybe TRBD2 (6 bases). This TCR was sampled from a man aged 18 to 30 in good health. The sequencing input was naive CD4+ T cells sorted from blood. Sample subset: CD45RA+ positively selected. The CDR3 DNA reads as TGTGCCAGCCGTAGGAGGGAACCTGGGGCCAACGTCCTGACTTTC. This sequence encodes CASRRREPGANVLTF.